What follows describes a single T cell receptor (beta chain). This entry comes from a study of blood T cell repertoires in COVID-19. Turning to the study itself: The United States, Italy and Spain provided the acute and convalescent COVID-19 samples. Nucleic acid was either cDNA or gDNA, and it came from T cells, B-cell-depleted T cells, or PBMCs.

Under the authors' procedure: The authors estimated nucleated cell counts from reference gene primer amplification. Only in-frame clones appear in the TCRdb table, and some are missing; sequencing was by immunoSEQ multiplex PCR. V, J and clone size are taken as reported in that table, and D and trimming were inferred from the DNA itself. Of around 300,000 clones in the sample, nearly 90% are singletons; the top ten hold about 8.5%. The CDR3 covers 16 residues. Losses at the gene ends were 3 bases for V and 0 bases for J; bases not matched to a gene: 5. The germline V gene has CDR1 SGDLS and CDR2 YYNGEE.

J is TRBJ2-2 and V is TRBV9; 7 nucleotides align to TRBD2. This receptor was taken from a man in his late teens or twenties with active or convalescent COVID-19. Sequenced sample: peripheral blood. CDR3 protein: CASSGGLESNTGELFF. The CDR3 coding sequence is TGTGCCAGCAGCGGAGGACTAGAATCGAACACCGGGGAGCTGTTTTTT.